The 32 T cell receptor beta chains in this list originate from one sample, sequenced in a study of technical replicates of blood from four donors. Repertoires were generated with immunoSEQ multiplex PCR, while TCRdb's copy carries only in-frame clones and drops some. This sample has some 80,000 clones, with approximately 78% found just once. The sample consisted of PBMCs. The receptors shown here come from a human donor in good health. Some clones in this sample may be carry-over from other donors' samples.

The V call is TRBV4-1, the J call TRBJ2-7; 10 nucleotides align to TRBD2. V gave up 3 bases and J gave up 5 bases; unmatched junction bases: 7. The CDR3 is made up of 15 amino acids. The V gene's germline CDR1 is MGHRA and CDR2 YSYEKL. Here the CDR3 reads CASSHPLAGTHEQYF. In nucleotides, the CDR3 is TGCGCCAGCAGCCACCCACTAGCGGGGACTCACGAGCAGTACTTC.

The gene calls are TRBV5-6 and TRBJ2-5; 7 bases line up with TRBD1. Germline CDR1 reads SGHDT; CDR2 reads YYEEEE. The CDR3 contains 16 residues. Losses at the gene ends were 4 bases for V and 5 bases for J; bases not matched to a gene: 14. The DNA for the CDR3 is TGTGCCAGCAGCCACTTAGACAGGGTGGCTAGGGAGACCCAGTACTTC. It codes for CASSHLDRVARETQYF.

The chain is built from TRBV14 and TRBJ2-7, with 9 nucleotides matching TRBD1. CDR1 SGHDN and CDR2 FVKESK come from the germline V gene. The CDR3 extends over 17 amino acids. V lost 0 bases and J lost 3; bases outside the gene matches: 9. As DNA, the CDR3 is TGTGCCAGCAGCCAAGAAGGGATGGGGACAGGGTTCTACGAGCAGTACTTC. Protein product: CASSQEGMGTGFYEQYF.

The CDR3 region has the DNA TGTGCCAGCAGCCTACGCCCGAACACTGAAGCTTTCTTT. This codes for CASSLRPNTEAFF. The chain recombines TRBV7-3 with TRBJ1-1; D uncertain. CDR1 is SGHTA, CDR2 FQGTGA, per germline. The V gene lost 5 bases and the J gene lost 1 base, with 8 bases spanning the gap. CDR3 size: 13 residues.

The rearrangement links TRBV2 to TRBJ1-3; TRBD1 agrees at 7 bases. Trimming took 9 bases from V and 2 from J; bases not matched to a gene: 10. This CDR3 has 15 residues. Germline CDR1 SNHLY, CDR2 FYNNEI. CDR3 loop: CASLLEGAAGNTIYF. For the CDR3, the DNA is TGTGCCAGTCTATTGGAGGGGGCGGCTGGAAACACCATATATTTT.

V gene TRBV7-9 combines with J gene TRBJ1-4; 9 bases are a match to TRBD1. From germline, CDR1 is SEHNR and CDR2 FQNEAQ (reference sequence). CDR3 length: 15 residues. The J segment lost 8 bases and the V segment lost 5 bases, leaving 9 bases of the junction unmatched. The CDR3: CASSPGTGSIEKLFF. DNA for the CDR3: TGTGCCAGCAGCCCCGGGACAGGGTCTATCGAAAAACTGTTTTTT.

V is TRBV5-1 and J is TRBJ2-3; D is undetermined. This CDR3 spans 14 amino acids. Trimming removed 4 bases from V and 1 base from J, with 10 bases in between. Germline V gene sequence: CDR1 SGHRS, CDR2 YFSETQ. DNA of the CDR3: TGCGCCAGCAGCCGAAACAAAGGCACAGATACGCAGTATTTT. It is translated as CASSRNKGTDTQYF.

The chain joins TRBV4-1 to TRBJ2-7; TRBD1 matches at 8 bases. V shed 5 bases, J shed 4 bases, and the junction held 10 bases outside the gene matches. The CDR3 contains 15 residues. Germline V gene lookup returns CDR1 MGHRA and CDR2 YSYEKL. The CDR3 sequence: CASSYSGQGSYEQYF. The CDR3 DNA is TGCGCCAGCAGCTACTCTGGACAGGGTAGTTACGAGCAGTACTTC.

This rearrangement joins TRBV4-1 to TRBJ1-5; D gene uncertain. This CDR3 has 13 amino acids. Trimming removed 4 bases from V and 4 bases from J, with 8 bases in between. Germline V gene data show CDR1 as MGHRA and CDR2 as YSYEKL. DNA for the CDR3: TGCGCCAGCAGCCGGGAGATGAATCAGCCCCAGCATTTT. It is translated as CASSREMNQPQHF.

This chain uses TRBV30 with TRBJ2-5; tentative D call: TRBD2 (6 bases). V lost 3 bases and J lost 5, with 13 bases in between. Germline values: CDR1 GTSNPN, CDR2 SVGIG (reference sequence). CDR3 length equals 13 residues. The CDR3 loop reads CAWRGTSSETQYF. CDR3 nucleotide sequence: TGTGCCTGGAGAGGGACTTCATCGGAGACCCAGTACTTC. The full variable domain, its missing parts supplied by reference TRBV30 and TRBJ2-5, is SQTIHQWPATLVQPVGSPLSLECTVEGTSNPNLYWYRQAAGRGLQLLFYSVGIGQISSEVPQNLSASRPQDRQFILSSKKLLLSDSGFYLCAWRGTSSETQYFGPGTRLLVL.

This chain joins TRBV2 and TRBJ2-3, with D possibly TRBD2 on 7 matching bases. The V and J ends lost 3 bases and 3 bases respectively, with 16 bases between them. The CDR3 covers 16 residues. The germline CDR1 and CDR2 sequences are SNHLY and FYNNEI. The CDR3 reads CASSEGRGGRTDTQYF. The CDR3 DNA sequence: TGTGCCAGCAGTGAGGGGAGGGGGGGTAGGACAGATACGCAGTATTTT. Full variable domain (remainder filled in from reference TRBV2 and TRBJ2-3): EPEVTQTPSHQVTQMGQEVILRCVPISNHLYFYWYRQILGQKVEFLVSFYNNEISEKSEIFDDQFSVERPDGSNFTLKIRSTKLEDSAMYFCASSEGRGGRTDTQYFGPGTRLTVL.

The J gene is TRBJ1-2, the V gene TRBV2, with 7 bases that match TRBD1. Germline V lookup: CDR1 SNHLY, CDR2 FYNNEI. Germline trimming cut 2 bases from V and 5 bases from J; bases unmatched to any gene: 8. The CDR3 has 15 amino acids. This CDR3 reads CASSERGGAGYGYTF. CDR3 in DNA: TGTGCCAGCAGTGAAAGAGGGGGCGCGGGATATGGCTACACCTTC.

The chain employs TRBV9 and TRBJ2-3; D unresolved. This CDR3 has 12 residues. From germline, CDR1 is SGDLS and CDR2 YYNGEE. The germline V and J ends were trimmed by 7 bases and 4 bases, with 10 bases remaining between them. The CDR3 region is CASFLTPDTQYF. CDR3 coding DNA: TGTGCCAGCTTCCTAACTCCAGATACGCAGTATTTT.

This chain connects TRBV5-1 to TRBJ2-2, with 8 bases that match TRBD1. In germline, CDR1 is SGHRS, CDR2 YFSETQ. This CDR3 contains 16 residues. Germline trimming cut 5 bases from V and 3 bases from J; bases unmatched to any gene: 9. This CDR3 reads CASRSRTGKHTGELFF. CDR3 coding DNA: TGCGCCAGCAGATCTCGGACAGGGAAGCACACCGGGGAGCTGTTTTTT.

The V call is TRBV11-2, the J call TRBJ2-3; tentative D call: TRBD1 (5 bases). V was cut by 1 base and J by 0 bases, with 8 bases left in between. The germline V gene encodes CDR1 SGHAT and CDR2 FQNNGV. The CDR3 spans 15 residues. CDR3 protein: CASSLGQGSTDTQYF. DNA for the CDR3: TGTGCCAGCAGCTTAGGGCAGGGCAGCACAGATACGCAGTATTTT.

V usage is TRBV6-5 and J usage is TRBJ1-3; tentatively, D is TRBD1 (6 bases). Per the germline V gene, CDR1 is MNHEY and CDR2 is SVGAGI. V lost 6 bases to trimming and J lost 3 bases, with 12 bases between them. There are 14 residues in the CDR3. Here the CDR3 reads CASSRDTLGNTIYF. The CDR3 nucleotides read TGTGCCAGCAGCCGGGACACACTTGGAAACACCATATATTTT.

The V and J genes are TRBV4-3 and TRBJ1-2; TRBD1 matches at 9 bases. With V trimmed by 0 bases and J by 1 base, 6 bases remained unmatched. Germline V gene data show CDR1 as LGHNA and CDR2 as YSLEER. The CDR3 consists of 17 residues. CDR3 DNA sequence: TGCGCCAGCAGCCAAGATATCCGGGACAGGGTTAACTATGGCTACACCTTC. Translating it yields CASSQDIRDRVNYGYTF.

The chain is built from TRBV11-2 and TRBJ1-2; weak D call: TRBD1 (5 bases). The V and J ends lost 5 bases and 7 bases respectively, with 11 bases between them. Germline loops: CDR1 SGHAT, CDR2 FQNNGV. The CDR3 is 12 amino acids. The CDR3: CASSLGARGYTF. The CDR3 nucleotides are TGTGCCAGCAGCCTAGGGGCGCGTGGCTACACCTTC. Combining the CDR3 with reference TRBV11-2 and TRBJ1-2 gives the whole variable domain EAGVAQSPRYKIIEKRQSVAFWCNPISGHATLYWYQQILGQGPKLLIQFQNNGVVDDSQLPKDRFSAERLKGVDSTLKIQPAKLEDSAVYLCASSLGARGYTFGSGTRLTVV.

The chain links TRBV4-3 to TRBJ2-3, with no clear D. CDR3 length: 17 residues. Germline V lookup: CDR1 LGHNA, CDR2 YSLEER. The ends were cut back, 0 bases at V and 1 base at J, with 14 bases in the middle. CDR3 DNA sequence: TGCGCCAGCAGCCAAGATTTACGGGTATGGGGCACAGATACGCAGTATTTT. Its protein product is CASSQDLRVWGTDTQYF.

The chain employs TRBV9 and TRBJ2-1; TRBD2 agrees at 10 bases. Germline V gives CDR1 SGDLS, CDR2 YYNGEE. The J segment lost 9 bases and the V segment lost 2 bases, leaving 5 bases of the junction unmatched. The length of the CDR3 is 14 residues. In DNA, the CDR3 is TGTGCCAGCAGCGTCGCTAGCGGGAGTGTTGAGCAGTTCTTC. Protein sequence: CASSVASGSVEQFF.

The chain employs TRBV7-9 and TRBJ1-2; 7 bases are shared with TRBD1. Unmatched junction bases numbered 6, after V lost 11 bases and J lost 0 bases. Per germline, CDR1 SEHNR and CDR2 FQNEAQ (reference sequence). The CDR3 totals 13 residues. The CDR3 sequence is CAVGTEANYGYTF. The CDR3 coding sequence is TGTGCCGTGGGGACAGAAGCTAACTATGGCTACACCTTC.

The chain couples TRBV6-5 to TRBJ2-2; 12 bases line up with TRBD1. V shed 8 bases and J 7 bases; nucleotides not matched to a gene: 5. The CDR3 length is 14 residues. Per the germline V gene, CDR1 is MNHEY and CDR2 is SVGAGI. The CDR3 region is CASGGQGAVGELFF. The DNA of the CDR3 is TGTGCCAGCGGGGGACAGGGGGCTGTCGGGGAGCTGTTTTTT.

The gene calls are TRBV19 and TRBJ1-6, with 7 nucleotides matching TRBD1. Per germline, CDR1 LNHDA and CDR2 SQIVND (reference sequence). Germline trimming cut 7 bases from V and 6 bases from J; bases unmatched to any gene: 6. The CDR3 spans 14 residues. The CDR3 region is CASTLTGANSPLHF. The CDR3, as DNA: TGTGCCAGTACTCTCACAGGGGCTAATTCACCCCTCCACTTT.

The rearrangement joins TRBV11-3 to TRBJ2-3; D not resolved. This CDR3 spans 13 amino acids. The V and J ends lost 3 bases and 3 bases respectively, with 7 bases between them. Germline V gene data show CDR1 as SGHNT and CDR2 as YENEEA. The CDR3 DNA sequence: TGTGCCAGCAGCTTTTCCCTGACAGATACGCAGTATTTT. It translates to CASSFSLTDTQYF.

A word on this clone: The same CDR3 arises from other DNA sequences in this sample as well. This chain connects TRBV2 to TRBJ2-1; D remains ambiguous. Trimming cost V 6 bases and J 8 bases, with 8 bases left between them. Germline CDR1 SNHLY, CDR2 FYNNEI. The CDR3 has 11 amino acids. The chain's CDR3 is CASSPWHEQFF. The CDR3 bases are TGTGCCAGCAGCCCATGGCATGAGCAGTTCTTC.

This chain joins TRBV19 and TRBJ2-1; 7 bases are shared with TRBD2. J lost 2 bases, V lost 6 bases, and 7 bases had no gene match. Per germline, CDR1 LNHDA and CDR2 SQIVND (reference sequence). The CDR3 is made up of 15 amino acids. CDR3 residues: CASRTQGLAYNEQFF. CDR3 in DNA: TGTGCCAGTAGGACCCAAGGACTAGCCTACAATGAGCAGTTCTTC.

The chain recombines TRBV5-1 with TRBJ1-3; 7 bases line up with TRBD1. This CDR3 is 14 amino acids long. CDR1 and CDR2 (germline): SGHRS, YFSETQ. The V and J ends lost 1 base and 3 bases, in that order; junction bases with no gene match: 1. The CDR3 is CASSLTGVGNTIYF. For the CDR3, the DNA is TGCGCCAGCAGCTTGACAGGGGTTGGAAACACCATATATTTT.

The chain links TRBV7-2 to TRBJ1-5, with D perhaps TRBD1 (6 bases). The length of the CDR3 is 15 residues. Germline CDR1 is SGHTA and CDR2 is FQGNSA. V lost 1 base and J lost 4, with 11 bases in between. The CDR3 spells CASSLGDTLNQPQHF. The DNA of the CDR3 is TGTGCCAGCAGCTTAGGGGACACTCTTAATCAGCCCCAGCATTTT.

The chain links TRBV6-5 to TRBJ2-7; TRBD2 agrees at 7 bases. Trimming at V came to 5 bases and at J to 4 bases, leaving 5 bases not matched to a gene. This CDR3 has 13 amino acids. The germline gives CDR1 MNHEY, CDR2 SVGAGI. The CDR3 sequence is CASSASGFYEQYF. The CDR3 DNA sequence: TGTGCCAGCAGTGCTAGCGGCTTTTACGAGCAGTACTTC.

The CDR3 reads CASSLVGPGELFF. For the CDR3, the DNA is TGCGCCAGCAGCTTGGTGGGGCCCGGGGAGCTGTTTTTT. V usage is TRBV5-1 and J usage is TRBJ2-2; TRBD1 is a possible D gene (5 bases). Germline loops: CDR1 SGHRS, CDR2 YFSETQ. V was cut by 0 bases and J by 6 bases, with 6 bases left in between. The CDR3 loop spans 13 amino acids.

V usage is TRBV5-4 and J usage is TRBJ2-7, with D perhaps matching TRBD2 (5 bases). CDR1 is SGHNT, CDR2 YYREEE, per germline (reference sequence). V was clipped by 5 bases and J by 2 bases, with 11 bases between them. CDR3 length: 13 residues. The CDR3 sequence: CASSFGVTYEQYF. The CDR3 DNA is TGTGCCAGCAGTTTCGGGGTAACCTACGAGCAGTACTTC.

V is TRBV9 and J is TRBJ2-1; D is unclear. V was cut by 0 bases and J by 7 bases, with 5 bases left in between. This CDR3 is built from 12 residues. Germline V gene lookup returns CDR1 SGDLS and CDR2 YYNGEE. The CDR3 spells CASSVDGNEQFF. The CDR3, as DNA: TGTGCCAGCAGCGTAGACGGGAATGAGCAGTTCTTC.